This TCR beta chain was found in a study of CD8 T cells in ankylosing spondylitis. Ten or more counts support this clonotype. Its antigen is currently unknown. TCRdb reprocessed the 5' RACE reads with MiXCR, giving one entry per CDR3 protein. The data hold about 42,000 distinct CDR3 sequences, with 3% to 4% observed a single time. V dropped 0 bases and J dropped 7 bases, with 14 bases sitting between them. The CDR3 spans 15 residues. Germline values: CDR1 SGDLS, CDR2 YYNGEE. Study observations and caveats: A CD8+ phenotype characterized the disease-linked clones, which were relatively rare in peripheral blood. Seemingly characteristic of ankylosing spondylitis blood was a TCR beta motif consisting of 7 or 8 highly homologous variants.

The V call is TRBV9, the J call TRBJ2-1, with D possibly matching TRBD2 (7 bases). The sequence derives from a female donor with ankylosing spondylitis or in good health (not recorded which). Source material: blood, either unsorted or a sorted T cell fraction (not recorded which). The CDR3 loop is CASSVGAGAPNEQFF. The CDR3 DNA reads TGTGCCAGCAGCGTAGGGGCGGGGGCTCCGAATGAGCAGTTCTTC. The full variable domain, rest sourced from reference TRBV9 and TRBJ2-1, is DSGVTQTPKHLITATGQRVTLRCSPRSGDLSVYWYQQSLDQGLQFLIQYYNGEERAKGNILERFSAQQFPDLHSELNLSSLELGDSALYFCASSVGAGAPNEQFFGPGTRLTVL.